This T cell receptor (beta chain) comes out of a study of graft-versus-host responses after intestinal transplantation. Study-wide background: Recipients across the board were started on anti-thymocyte globulin induction, then kept on tacrolimus and steroids for about 3 years.

Of note for this clone: As yet, its antigen is unknown.

Study conclusions and caveats: GvH clones were identified in recipient marrow, with some first appearing in ileum or blood.

There are 16 residues in the CDR3. Trimming cost V 3 bases and J 2 bases; bases outside gene matches: 10. In germline, CDR1 is SQVTM, CDR2 ANQGSEA. TCRdb's copy holds only in-frame clones and misses some; the assay was immunoSEQ multiplex PCR. The sample includes tens of thousands of clones, approximately 94% of them seen just once. This clonotype was obtained from a human patient who received an intestinal transplant, so some T cells may come from the graft donor. Sequenced here: PBMCs, sampled 156 days after intestinal transplant. The chain recombines TRBV29-1 with TRBJ2-3; 8 bases align to TRBD2. The DNA of the CDR3 is TGCAGCGTTGACGGAACCGAGCGGGGGCCCACAGATACGCAGTATTTT. It specifies CSVDGTERGPTDTQYF.